The 20 T cell receptor beta chains given below trace back to one sample, sequenced in a study of T cell responses to AZD1222 COVID-19 vaccine. The protocol was immunoSEQ multiplex PCR, while the TCRdb copy is restricted to in-frame clones and leaves out a portion. The sample has roughly 120,000 clones; 70% to 85% are singletons. The sample in question was peripheral blood, obtained on day 0 of AZD1222 vaccination. Source of these receptors: an adult in good health.

The chain has TRBV4-2 and TRBJ1-2; weak D call: TRBD1 (5 bases). This CDR3 comprises 15 residues. V was shortened by 4 bases and J by 7 bases, with 19 bases between the two germline ends. Germline V gives CDR1 LGHNA, CDR2 YNFKEQ. The CDR3 protein is CASSLGGTTGGGYTF. DNA for the CDR3: TGTGCCAGCAGCCTTGGAGGGACGACGGGGGGTGGCTACACCTTC.

V gene TRBV7-9 combines with J gene TRBJ2-2; TRBD1 matches 10 bases. The germline CDR1 and CDR2 sequences are SEHNR and FQNEAQ (reference sequence). There are 17 residues in the CDR3. V dropped 5 bases and J dropped 6; count of bases not matched to a gene: 12. For the CDR3, the DNA is TGTGCCAGCAGCCCAAGACAGGGGGCCCCCAAATCCGGGGAGCTGTTTTTT. Its translation is CASSPRQGAPKSGELFF. Full variable domain (outside the CDR3, taken from reference TRBV7-9 and TRBJ2-2): DTGVSQNPRHKITKRGQNVTFRCDPISEHNRLYWYRQTLGQGPEFLTYFQNEAQLEKSRLLSDRFSAERPKGSFSTLEIQRTEQGDSAMYLCASSPRQGAPKSGELFFGEGSRLTVL.

CDR3 in DNA: TGTGCCAGCACCGATTTGACAGGGCACACTGAAGCTTTCTTT. This translates into CASTDLTGHTEAFF. The V and J genes are TRBV2 and TRBJ1-1, with TRBD1 matching over 7 bases. The germline CDR1 and CDR2 sequences are SNHLY and FYNNEI. The CDR3 loop spans 14 amino acids. Trimming at V came to 7 bases and at J to 3 bases, leaving 8 bases not matched to a gene.

There are a few counts of this clone. The chain carries TRBV3-1 (or the pseudogene TRBV3-2) and TRBJ2-1; D gene uncertain. This CDR3 spans 14 amino acids. The germline V gene encodes CDR1 LGHDT and CDR2 YNNKEL (reference sequence). The V gene lost 1 base and the J gene lost 10 bases, with 14 bases spanning the gap. The DNA of the CDR3 is TGTGCCAGCAGCCAAGGATCTTACAATACGGAGCAGTTCTTC. As protein: CASSQGSYNTEQFF.

The rearrangement links TRBV5-6 to TRBJ1-2, with D tentatively TRBD1 (6 bases). The CDR3 is made up of 13 amino acids. Germline V gene lookup returns CDR1 SGHDT and CDR2 YYEEEE. Between the trimmed V and J ends, which lost 1 base and 4 bases, there was a span of 8 bases. The CDR3 bases are TGTGCCAGCAGCTTGCAGGGGCCCTATGGCTACACCTTC. Residues: CASSLQGPYGYTF.

V and J are TRBV15 and TRBJ2-2, with D maybe TRBD2 (6 bases). This CDR3 region has 14 residues. V was pared by 3 bases and J by 4 bases, with 9 bases between. CDR1 is LNHNV, CDR2 YYDKDF, per germline (reference sequence). DNA of the CDR3: TGTGCCACCAGCAGTGGGACTCTCACCGGGGAGCTGTTTTTT. Protein product: CATSSGTLTGELFF.

The rearrangement uses TRBV29-1 and TRBJ2-1; the match to TRBD1 covers 8 bases. The germline gives CDR1 SQVTM, CDR2 ANQGSEA. The CDR3 spans 14 residues. Losses at the gene ends were 6 bases for V and 8 bases for J; bases not matched to a gene: 12. The CDR3 region is CSVKSQGAIDEQFF. DNA for the CDR3: TGCAGCGTAAAATCCCAGGGGGCTATCGATGAGCAGTTCTTC.

The chain joins TRBV5-1 to TRBJ2-1; maybe TRBD2 (5 bases). In germline, CDR1 is SGHRS, CDR2 YFSETQ. CDR3 length equals 16 residues. V was shortened by 7 bases and J by 10 bases, with 27 bases between the two germline ends. CDR3 DNA sequence: TGCGCCAGCGAGCTTGGTTTTGGACTGTGGAGTAAGGAGCAGTTCTTC. Residues: CASELGFGLWSKEQFF. Full variable domain (rest looked up from reference TRBV5-1 and TRBJ2-1): KAGVTQTPRYLIKTRGQQVTLSCSPISGHRSVSWYQQTPGQGLQFLFEYFSETQRNKGNFPGRFSGRQFSNSRSEMNVSTLELGDSALYLCASELGFGLWSKEQFFGPGTRLTVL.

The V call is TRBV7-9, the J call TRBJ2-7, with 8 nucleotides matching TRBD1. Germline loops: CDR1 SEHNR, CDR2 FQNEAQ (reference sequence). Germline trimming cut 5 bases from V and 3 bases from J; bases unmatched to any gene: 15. The CDR3 spans 17 residues. CDR3 protein: CASSLDRGLAVFYEQYF. The CDR3 DNA is TGTGCCAGCAGCCTCGACAGGGGTCTCGCAGTATTCTACGAGCAGTACTTC.

This clone came up once. The V gene is TRBV6-5, the J gene TRBJ2-5, with D perhaps TRBD2 (6 bases). The germline V gene has CDR1 MNHEY and CDR2 SVGAGI. Deletions cut 6 bases from V and 5 bases from J, with 16 bases between. The CDR3 loop spans 14 amino acids. The CDR3, as DNA: TGTGCCAGCAGGGCTCGGGGGAAATGGGAGACCCAGTACTTC. As protein: CASRARGKWETQYF.

The chain uses TRBV12-5 and TRBJ1-5; D is uncertain. CDR3 length: 12 amino acids. The germline gives CDR1 LGHNT, CDR2 FRNRAP. The V and J ends lost 1 base and 6 bases respectively, with 4 bases between them. CDR3 sequence reads: CASGLEFQPQHF. CDR3 DNA sequence: TGTGCTAGTGGTTTGGAGTTTCAGCCCCAGCATTTT. Full variable domain (remainder filled in from reference TRBV12-5 and TRBJ1-5): DARVTQTPRHKVTEMGQEVTMRCQPILGHNTVFWYRQTMMQGLELLAYFRNRAPLDDSGMPKDRFSAEMPDATLATLKIQPSEPRDSAVYFCASGLEFQPQHFGDGTRLSIL.

This rearrangement joins TRBV2 to TRBJ2-3, with TRBD2 identical over 9 bases. After removal of 8 bases from V and 1 base from J, the junction contained 4 bases not matched to a gene. This CDR3 comprises 14 residues. CDR1 is SNHLY and CDR2 is FYNNEI in the germline V gene. This chain's CDR3 is CASAAGGRTDTQYF. CDR3 in DNA: TGTGCCAGCGCAGCGGGGGGTCGCACAGATACGCAGTATTTT.

The gene calls are TRBV2 and TRBJ1-1; D possibly corresponds to TRBD1 (5 bases). Trimming took off 2 bases at V and 8 bases at J, with 6 bases between the two ends. Germline V gene data show CDR1 as SNHLY and CDR2 as FYNNEI. This CDR3 has 11 amino acids. The CDR3 coding sequence is TGTGCCAGCAGTGAATGGGGCGAAGCTTTCTTT. Amino acid sequence: CASSEWGEAFF. Based on the CDR3 plus reference TRBV2 and TRBJ1-1, the full variable domain is EPEVTQTPSHQVTQMGQEVILRCVPISNHLYFYWYRQILGQKVEFLVSFYNNEISEKSEIFDDQFSVERPDGSNFTLKIRSTKLEDSAMYFCASSEWGEAFFGQGTRLTVV.

This clone showed up just once. V is TRBV18 and J is TRBJ2-7; 9 bases align to TRBD1. Trimming cost V 5 bases and J 2 bases; bases outside gene matches: 4. The length of the CDR3 is 14 residues. Germline V gives CDR1 KGHSH, CDR2 LQKENI. The CDR3, as DNA: TGTGCCAGCTCAACCGGGACAGGGACCTACGAGCAGTACTTC. Encoded protein: CASSTGTGTYEQYF. The variable domain in full, completed from reference TRBV18 and TRBJ2-7, reads NAGVMQNPRHLVRRRGQEARLRCSPMKGHSHVYWYRQLPEEGLKFMVYLQKENIIDESGMPKERFSAEFPKEGPSILRIQQVVRGDSAAYFCASSTGTGTYEQYFGPGTRLTVT.

V gene TRBV12-3 or TRBV12-4 combines with J gene TRBJ2-1; 10 nucleotides agree with TRBD1. Trimming cost V 5 bases and J 8 bases; bases outside gene matches: 3. CDR3 length: 13 amino acids. The CDR3 loop is CASSRTGGDEQFF. The CDR3 coding sequence is TGTGCCAGCAGTCGGACAGGGGGGGATGAGCAGTTCTTC.

This clone was detected once. J is TRBJ1-4 and V is TRBV28, with a possible D match to TRBD1 (5 bases). The CDR3 is 14 residues long. Trimming took off 8 bases at V and 7 bases at J, with 17 bases between the two ends. Germline V CDR1 and CDR2: MDHEN, SYDVKM. Here the CDR3 DNA reads TGTGCCAGCTTGGCGGGGCAATGGGGTGAAAAACTGTTTTTT. Translating gives CASLAGQWGEKLFF.

CDR3 loop: CASSPPLGNTIYF. As DNA, the CDR3 is TGCGCCAGCAGCCCCCCGCTCGGAAACACCATATATTTT. The J gene is TRBJ1-3, the V gene TRBV4-1; no reliable D call. Deletions cut 4 bases from V and 4 bases from J, with 8 bases between. Germline V gene data show CDR1 as MGHRA and CDR2 as YSYEKL. The CDR3 covers 13 residues.

Only one count was recorded for this clone. This chain uses TRBV7-9 with TRBJ1-2; a possible D gene is TRBD1 (6 bases). Trimming removed 1 base at V and 3 bases at J, with 18 bases between. There are 17 residues in the CDR3. Germline CDR1 SEHNR, CDR2 FQNEAQ (reference sequence). CDR3 amino acids: CASSLGGTGKWHYGYTF. CDR3 in DNA: TGTGCCAGCAGCTTAGGAGGAACAGGGAAGTGGCACTATGGCTACACCTTC.

A few counts support this clone. The chain is built from TRBV5-4 and TRBJ2-2, with D perhaps matching TRBD2 (6 bases). Deletions cut 5 bases from V and 7 bases from J, with 18 bases between. The V gene's germline CDR1 is SGHNT and CDR2 YYREEE (reference sequence). This CDR3 spans 15 amino acids. The CDR3 here is CASRIAGSWGGELFF. CDR3 bases: TGTGCCAGCAGGATCGCGGGGTCTTGGGGCGGGGAGCTGTTTTTT.

The CDR3 protein is CASSQGAVYEQYF. CDR3 DNA: TGCGCCAGCAGCCAGGGGGCGGTTTACGAGCAGTACTTC. The chain employs TRBV4-1 and TRBJ2-7, with a tentative D call TRBD1 (6 bases). Germline CDR1 reads MGHRA; CDR2 reads YSYEKL. There are 13 residues in the CDR3. Between the trimmed V and J ends, which lost 3 bases and 4 bases, there was a span of 10 bases.